The 27 T cell receptor beta chains given below trace back to one sample, sequenced in a study of shared clonotypes between healthy human individuals. TCRdb's table, derived via immunoSEQ multiplex PCR, lists solely in-frame clones and lacks some. This sample has roughly 500,000 clones; 90% to 96% occur once, and the top ten carry less than 0.06%. Specimen: naive CD4+ T cells sorted from blood. The subset is: CD45RA+ positively selected. These receptor sequences come from a woman under 40 in good health.

CDR3 DNA: TGCGCCAGCAGCTTGGCCCCGCGAGGGTCACCCCTCCACTTT. As protein: CASSLAPRGSPLHF. The J gene is TRBJ1-6, the V gene TRBV5-1; D is ambiguous. V lost 0 bases, J lost 10 bases, and 11 bases lay in between. Germline CDR1 is SGHRS and CDR2 is YFSETQ. The CDR3 contains 14 residues.

The chain employs TRBV30 and TRBJ2-5; no clear D. With the DNA end fitting TRBJ2-7 better, the J assignment may be wrong. This CDR3 has 14 residues. CDR1 and CDR2 (germline): GTSNPN, SVGIG (reference sequence). This chain's CDR3 is CACVDGRSSYEQYF. The CDR3 coding sequence is TGTGCCTGCGTTGACGGCCGGAGCTCCTACGAGCAGTACTTC.

The chain is built from TRBV6-5 and TRBJ2-3, with no clear D. The germline CDR1 and CDR2 sequences are MNHEY and SVGAGI. The CDR3 covers 13 residues. Trimming removed 6 bases from V and 0 bases from J, with 7 bases in between. CDR3 sequence (DNA): TGTGCCAGCAGGTCCCCCAGCACAGATACGCAGTATTTT. This sequence encodes CASRSPSTDTQYF.

This chain joins TRBV11-2 and TRBJ1-1; tentative D call: TRBD1 (5 bases). Per germline, CDR1 SGHAT and CDR2 FQNNGV. The CDR3 length is 15 residues. V was trimmed by 5 bases and J by 4 bases, leaving 17 bases between them. This CDR3 reads CASSTTSGTPTEAFF. The CDR3 bases are TGTGCCAGCAGCACCACCTCCGGGACCCCCACTGAAGCTTTCTTT. Full variable domain (outside the CDR3, taken from reference TRBV11-2 and TRBJ1-1): EAGVAQSPRYKIIEKRQSVAFWCNPISGHATLYWYQQILGQGPKLLIQFQNNGVVDDSQLPKDRFSAERLKGVDSTLKIQPAKLEDSAVYLCASSTTSGTPTEAFFGQGTRLTVV.

The genes are TRBV19 and TRBJ1-1; 9 nucleotides match TRBD1. The CDR3 sequence is 13 residues long. After removal of 6 bases from V and 3 bases from J, the junction contained 2 bases not matched to a gene. Germline values: CDR1 LNHDA, CDR2 SQIVND (reference sequence). CDR3 DNA sequence: TGTGCCAGTAGGACAGGGGGTGACACTGAAGCTTTCTTT. This encodes CASRTGGDTEAFF.

The rearrangement joins TRBV2 to TRBJ2-3; 9 bases map to TRBD2. Germline-derived CDR1 and CDR2 are SNHLY and FYNNEI. J lost 6 bases, V lost 9 bases, and 10 bases had no gene match. The CDR3 extends over 14 amino acids. The CDR3 region is CASSRLAVRDTQYF. The DNA of the CDR3 is TGTGCCAGTAGTAGACTAGCGGTCCGGGATACGCAGTATTTT.

The chain links TRBV5-6 to TRBJ1-1; D unclear. This CDR3 contains 14 residues. Trimming shortened V by 1 base and J by 1 base, and 8 bases separated the two germline ends. Germline V CDR1 and CDR2: SGHDT, YYEEEE. Here the CDR3 DNA reads TGTGCCAGCAGCTTGAAATCAGGGAACACTGAAGCTTTCTTT. Translated, it gives CASSLKSGNTEAFF.

CDR3 in DNA: TGTGCCAGCAGGGGAAGCGGGAAAAGGAATGAGCAGTTCTTC. This gives the protein CASRGSGKRNEQFF. The chain couples TRBV28 to TRBJ2-1; TRBD2 aligns across 7 bases. Trimming at V came to 6 bases and at J to 7 bases, leaving 9 bases not matched to a gene. The CDR3 is made up of 14 amino acids. The germline gives CDR1 MDHEN, CDR2 SYDVKM. Using reference TRBV28 and TRBJ2-1 for the parts outside the CDR3, the full variable domain is DVKVTQSSRYLVKRTGEKVFLECVQDMDHENMFWYRQDPGLGLRLIYFSYDVKMKEKGDIPEGYSVSREKKERFSLILESASTNQTSMYLCASRGSGKRNEQFFGPGTRLTVL.

This rearrangement joins TRBV28 to TRBJ2-1; tentatively, D is TRBD1 (6 bases). CDR3 length equals 14 residues. V dropped 6 bases and J dropped 6 bases, with 15 bases sitting between them. Per germline, CDR1 MDHEN and CDR2 SYDVKM. The CDR3 loop reads CASSPWLGANEQFF. The CDR3 DNA reads as TGTGCCAGCAGCCCTTGGCTGGGGGCCAATGAGCAGTTCTTC.

The rearrangement joins TRBV4-1 to TRBJ2-6, with D unresolved. Per the germline V gene, CDR1 is MGHRA and CDR2 is YSYEKL. V shed 2 bases and J shed 4 bases, with 6 bases lying between them. This CDR3 has 14 residues. The CDR3 region has the DNA TGCGCCAGCAGCCAACTACCCGGGGCCAACGTCCTGACTTTC. Its translation: CASSQLPGANVLTF.

This clone has only one observation. The chain combines TRBV7-6 with TRBJ2-5; tentatively, D is TRBD1 or TRBD2 (6 bases each). Trimming took off 5 bases at V and 11 bases at J, with 12 bases between the two ends. The germline V gene encodes CDR1 SGHVS and CDR2 FNYEAQ. The CDR3 length is 11 residues. CDR3 in amino acids: CASSARGRQYF. The CDR3 region has the DNA TGTGCCAGCAGCGCCCGGGGGCGGCAGTACTTC.

The rearrangement links TRBV27 to TRBJ2-5; 8 nucleotides match TRBD1. This CDR3 region has 18 residues. Germline V lookup: CDR1 MNHEY, CDR2 SMNVEV (reference sequence). Trimming cost V 5 bases and J 4 bases; bases outside gene matches: 18. The CDR3 region has the DNA TGTGCCAGCAGTCAATACCCAGTTGTTCCAGGGGGCGCAGAGACCCAGTACTTC. Its protein product is CASSQYPVVPGGAETQYF.

The CDR3 reads CASSSQGAPDYGYTF. The CDR3 bases are TGTGCCAGCAGTTCACAGGGGGCGCCGGACTATGGCTACACCTTC. This chain links TRBV28 with TRBJ1-2; TRBD1 matches 9 bases. CDR1 is MDHEN and CDR2 is SYDVKM in the germline V gene. This CDR3 spans 15 amino acids. Trimming took 4 bases from V and 3 from J; bases not matched to a gene: 6.

The genes are TRBV28 and TRBJ1-2; 8 nucleotides match TRBD1. The CDR3 has 15 residues. With 3 bases clipped from V and 7 bases from J, the junction kept 10 bases outside the gene matches. CDR1 is MDHEN and CDR2 is SYDVKM in the germline V gene. The CDR3 sequence: CASSFTPPGGRGYTF. The CDR3 DNA reads TGTGCCAGCAGTTTCACACCCCCAGGGGGCCGTGGCTACACCTTC.

The V gene is TRBV5-1, the J gene TRBJ1-1; the match to TRBD1 covers 8 bases. The CDR3 has 15 amino acids. Germline V gene lookup returns CDR1 SGHRS and CDR2 YFSETQ. V gave up 4 bases and J gave up 1 base; unmatched junction bases: 6. The CDR3 loop is CASSLQDRENTEAFF. DNA of the CDR3: TGCGCCAGCAGCCTACAGGACAGGGAGAACACTGAAGCTTTCTTT.

The chain is built from TRBV11-2 and TRBJ1-1, with D unclear. Germline values: CDR1 SGHAT, CDR2 FQNNGV. V dropped 2 bases and J dropped 4 bases, with 11 bases sitting between them. The CDR3 is 14 residues long. The CDR3 bases are TGTGCCAGCAGCTTAATTCCGGGGTCCACTGAAGCTTTCTTT. Protein product: CASSLIPGSTEAFF.

The V gene is TRBV10-3, the J gene TRBJ2-7, with TRBD2 identical over 8 bases. J was trimmed by 0 bases and V by 3 bases; bases with no gene match: 4. This CDR3 has 15 residues. CDR1 and CDR2 from the germline V gene are ENHRY and SYGVKD. CDR3 residues: CAISETGTSSYEQYF. Written as DNA, the CDR3 is TGTGCCATCAGTGAAACAGGGACTAGCTCCTACGAGCAGTACTTC.

The gene calls are TRBV5-1 and TRBJ2-7, with 13 bases aligning to TRBD2. With 3 bases clipped from V and 5 bases from J, the junction kept 5 bases outside the gene matches. The CDR3 is 15 residues long. Per the germline V gene, CDR1 is SGHRS and CDR2 is YFSETQ. Written as DNA, the CDR3 is TGCGCCAGCAGCTACTGGACTAGCGGGAGTGACGAGCAGTACTTC. It is translated as CASSYWTSGSDEQYF.

V and J are TRBV5-1 and TRBJ1-5, with unresolved D. Germline CDR1 is SGHRS and CDR2 is YFSETQ. V dropped 0 bases and J dropped 4 bases, with 5 bases sitting between them. The CDR3 contains 13 residues. CDR3 residues: CASSLDMNQPQHF. CDR3 DNA sequence: TGCGCCAGCAGCTTGGATATGAATCAGCCCCAGCATTTT.

The chain joins TRBV29-1 to TRBJ2-1; 9 nucleotides agree with TRBD2. V was pared by 3 bases and J by 8 bases, with 5 bases of the junction left unmatched. The CDR3 length is 13 residues. CDR1 and CDR2 from the germline V gene are SQVTM and ANQGSEA. The CDR3 reads CSVDPSGIHEQFF. Here the CDR3 DNA reads TGCAGCGTTGATCCTAGCGGGATCCATGAGCAGTTCTTC.

This rearrangement joins TRBV15 to TRBJ2-1, with no clear D. The CDR3 is 17 residues long. V was clipped by 0 bases and J by 0 bases, with 12 bases between them. The germline gives CDR1 LNHNV, CDR2 YYDKDF (reference sequence). DNA of the CDR3: TGTGCCACCAGCAGAGACCGGCTAATCCGCTCCTACAATGAGCAGTTCTTC. This sequence encodes CATSRDRLIRSYNEQFF.

This chain links TRBV6-5 with TRBJ2-2; 8 bases align to TRBD1. The length of the CDR3 is 15 residues. The trim removed 4 bases at V and 4 bases at J, leaving 5 bases unmatched. The V gene's germline CDR1 is MNHEY and CDR2 SVGAGI. The CDR3 loop is CASSWTGSITGELFF. CDR3 DNA sequence: TGTGCCAGCAGTTGGACAGGGTCGATCACCGGGGAGCTGTTTTTT.

CDR3: CASSLGQGGQMNTEAFF. The CDR3 DNA reads as TGCGCCAGCAGCTTGGGGCAAGGGGGCCAAATGAACACTGAAGCTTTCTTT. The V and J genes are TRBV5-1 and TRBJ1-1; 7 bases line up with TRBD1. The ends lost 0 bases at V and 0 bases at J; junction bases unmatched: 8. From germline, CDR1 is SGHRS and CDR2 YFSETQ. The CDR3 totals 17 residues. Using reference TRBV5-1 and TRBJ1-1 for the parts outside the CDR3, the full variable domain is KAGVTQTPRYLIKTRGQQVTLSCSPISGHRSVSWYQQTPGQGLQFLFEYFSETQRNKGNFPGRFSGRQFSNSRSEMNVSTLELGDSALYLCASSLGQGGQMNTEAFFGQGTRLTVV.

The rearrangement links TRBV28 to TRBJ1-2; perhaps TRBD1 as D (5 bases). The CDR3 sequence is 13 residues long. The germline CDR1 and CDR2 sequences are MDHEN and SYDVKM. Trimming stripped 8 bases from V and 8 bases from J, with 18 bases between. CDR3 loop: CASSEIKGSGYTF. The CDR3 DNA reads as TGTGCCAGCTCCGAGATAAAGGGGTCCGGCTACACCTTC.

The chain combines TRBV7-6 with TRBJ2-3; the D gene is possibly TRBD1 (6 bases). The germline gives CDR1 SGHVS, CDR2 FNYEAQ. Trimming took off 5 bases at V and 5 bases at J, with 26 bases between the two ends. The CDR3 consists of 18 residues. CDR3 sequence (DNA): TGTGCCAGCAGCCCGAAGCCGAGGCCAGGGGCCGGGGAAGATACGCAGTATTTT. Its translation is CASSPKPRPGAGEDTQYF.

This rearrangement joins TRBV19 to TRBJ1-2, with D tentatively TRBD1 (6 bases). Trimming removed 1 base from V and 2 bases from J, with 11 bases in between. Per the germline V gene, CDR1 is LNHDA and CDR2 is SQIVND (reference sequence). The CDR3 has 15 amino acids. The CDR3 reads CASSIAGGSNYGYTF. The CDR3 coding sequence is TGTGCCAGTAGTATAGCCGGGGGCTCCAACTATGGCTACACCTTC.

The V gene is TRBV29-1, the J gene TRBJ2-1; 7 bases are shared with TRBD1. The CDR3 has 14 residues. Germline trimming cut 5 bases from V and 0 bases from J; bases unmatched to any gene: 4. In germline, CDR1 is SQVTM, CDR2 ANQGSEA. CDR3 region: CSVWDSGSYNEQFF. In nucleotides, the CDR3 is TGCAGCGTTTGGGACAGCGGCTCCTACAATGAGCAGTTCTTC.